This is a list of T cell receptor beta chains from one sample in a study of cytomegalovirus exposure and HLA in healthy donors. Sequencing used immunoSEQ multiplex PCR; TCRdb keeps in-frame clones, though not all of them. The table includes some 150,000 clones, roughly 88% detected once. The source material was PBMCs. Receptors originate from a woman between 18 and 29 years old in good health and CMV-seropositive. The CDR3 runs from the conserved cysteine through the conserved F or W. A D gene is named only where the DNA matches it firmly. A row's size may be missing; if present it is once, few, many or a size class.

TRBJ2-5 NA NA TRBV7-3 TGTGCCAGCAGCCGCCCGGGGGAGACCCAGTACTTC CASSRPGETQYF
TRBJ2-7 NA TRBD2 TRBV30 TGTGCCTGGAGTTACGGACTAGCGGAGCAGTACTTC CAWSYGLAEQYF
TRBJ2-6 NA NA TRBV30 TGTGCCTGGAGTGACCGGACTTTTACTGGGGCCAACGTCCTGACTTTC CAWSDRTFTGANVLTF
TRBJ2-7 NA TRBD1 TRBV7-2 TGTGCCAGCAGCCCACAACTTAGGACAGGGCAAGACTACGAGCAGTACTTC CASSPQLRTGQDYEQYF
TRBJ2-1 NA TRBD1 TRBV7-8 TGTGCCAGCAGCCCCGGGACAGGGAGCAATGAGCAGTTCTTC CASSPGTGSNEQFF
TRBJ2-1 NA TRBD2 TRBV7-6 TGTGCCAGCAGCTTGGGACTAGCGGGGTCATTCAATGAGCAGTTCTTC CASSLGLAGSFNEQFF
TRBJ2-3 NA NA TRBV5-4 TGTGCCAGCAGCTTTTCAGGGGGCACAGATACGCAGTATTTT CASSFSGGTDTQYF
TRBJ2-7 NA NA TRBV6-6 TGTGCCAGCAGTTACGTATCTTCGGGGGACGAGCAGTACTTC CASSYVSSGDEQYF
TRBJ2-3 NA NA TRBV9 TGTGCCAGCAGCGGGAGTGTAGGAGATACGCAGTATTTT CASSGSVGDTQYF
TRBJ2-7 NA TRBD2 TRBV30 TGTGCCTGGAATAGCGGGGGGCACTCCTACGAGCAGTACTTC CAWNSGGHSYEQYF
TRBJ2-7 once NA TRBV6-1 TGTGCCAGCATGCGACAGATTCCTTCCTACGAGCAGTACTTC CASMRQIPSYEQYF
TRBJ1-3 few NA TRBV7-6 TGTGCCAGCAGCTTAGGGGTCACAACCAAGACGGGAGGAAACACCATATATTTT CASSLGVTTKTGGNTIYF
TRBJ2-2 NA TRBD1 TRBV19 TGTGCCAGTAGGGACCGGGACAGGGGACCACCCGGGGAGCTGTTTTTT CASRDRDRGPPGELFF
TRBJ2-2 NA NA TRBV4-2 TGTGCCAGCGGCCAAGAAACGGGGATTGGGAACACCGGGGAGCTGTTTTTT CASGQETGIGNTGELFF
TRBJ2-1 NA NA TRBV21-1 TGTGCCAGCAGCAATAGCGGGTTATACAGCTCCTACAATGAGCAGTTCTTC CASSNSGLYSSYNEQFF
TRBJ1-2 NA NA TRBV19 TGTGCCAGTAGTATGCGTCAGGAACCTAACTATGGCTACACCTTC CASSMRQEPNYGYTF
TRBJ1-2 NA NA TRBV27 TGTGCCAGCGGCCGGGACACGTCAGGCTACACCTTC CASGRDTSGYTF
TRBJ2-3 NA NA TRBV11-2 TGTGCCAGCAGCTCCTTGGATACGCAGTATTTT CASSSLDTQYF
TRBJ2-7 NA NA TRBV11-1 TGTGCCAGCAGCCAGGGCGGGGATAGGTCCCACGAGCAGTACTTC CASSQGGDRSHEQYF
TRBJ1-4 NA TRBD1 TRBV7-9 TGTGCCAGCAGCTTAAGGGGGCAAGAGGAAAAACTGTTTTTT CASSLRGQEEKLFF
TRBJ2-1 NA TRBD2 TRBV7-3 TGTGCCAGCAGCTCCCGTCTAGCGGGAAAGTACAATGAGCAGTTCTTC CASSSRLAGKYNEQFF
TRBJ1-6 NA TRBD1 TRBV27 TGTGCCAGTAACAGGGGTCAGACCATCTATAATTCACCCCTCCACTTT CASNRGQTIYNSPLHF
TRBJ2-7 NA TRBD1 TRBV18 TGTGCCAGCTCACCGGGGGGGGACAGGGGCTACGAGCAGTACTTC CASSPGGDRGYEQYF
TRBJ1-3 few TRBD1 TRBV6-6 TGTGCCAGCAGCGGACAGGCTGGAAACACCATATATTTT CASSGQAGNTIYF
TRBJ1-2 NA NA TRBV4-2 TGTGCCAGCAGCCTTTTGGACACGGCCCCCACTAACTATGGCTACACCTTC CASSLLDTAPTNYGYTF
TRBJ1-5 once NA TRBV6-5 TGTGCCAGCAGTTCCCGACAGGTCGCGGGTCAGCCCCAGCATTTT CASSSRQVAGQPQHF
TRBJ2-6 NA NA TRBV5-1 TGCGCCAGCAGCTTAAGGAGCTCTGGGGCCAACGTCCTGACTTTC CASSLRSSGANVLTF
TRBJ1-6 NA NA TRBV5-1 TGCGCCAGCAGCTTGGGGGACACCGATTCACCCCTCCACTTT CASSLGDTDSPLHF
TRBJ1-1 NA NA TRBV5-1 TGCGCCAGCAGCTTGGAGGGGCCCCTGGGAACTGAAGCTTTCTTT CASSLEGPLGTEAFF
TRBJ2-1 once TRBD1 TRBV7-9 TGTGCCAGCAACCGGACAGGGTACAATGAGCAGTTCTTC CASNRTGYNEQFF
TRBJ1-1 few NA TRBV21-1 TGTGCCAGCAGCGCCCGACAGGGGGCAGAGGCTGAAGCTTTCTTT CASSARQGAEAEAFF
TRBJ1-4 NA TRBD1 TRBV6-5 TGTGCCAGCGGCGACAGGGGCGGGGAAAAACTGTTTTTT CASGDRGGEKLFF
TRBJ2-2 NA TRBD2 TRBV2 TGTGCCAGCACGGACTGGGGCTCTAGCGGGAGGGATTACACCGGGGAGCTGTTTTTT CASTDWGSSGRDYTGELFF
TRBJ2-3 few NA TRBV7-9 TGTGCCAGCAGCTCGGGACTTTTCACAGATACGCAGTATTTT CASSSGLFTDTQYF
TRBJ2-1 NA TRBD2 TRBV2 TGTGCCAGCAGATTAGCGGGAGAAGGGTACAATGAGCAGTTCTTC CASRLAGEGYNEQFF
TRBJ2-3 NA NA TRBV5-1 TGCGCCAGCAGCTTGGCGACTACGGGAGATACGCAGTATTTT CASSLATTGDTQYF